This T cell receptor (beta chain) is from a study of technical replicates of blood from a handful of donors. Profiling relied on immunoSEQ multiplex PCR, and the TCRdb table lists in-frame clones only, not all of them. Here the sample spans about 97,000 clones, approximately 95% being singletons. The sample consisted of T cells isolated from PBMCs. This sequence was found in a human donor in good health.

This chain's CDR3 is CASSVAVVDIQYF. The CDR3, as DNA: TGTGCCAGCAGCGTAGCGGTCGTTGACATTCAGTACTTC. V and J are TRBV9 and TRBJ2-4; D not certain. V was trimmed by 0 bases and J by 8 bases, leaving 9 bases between them. The CDR3 loop spans 13 amino acids. Germline CDR1 and CDR2: SGDLS and YYNGEE.